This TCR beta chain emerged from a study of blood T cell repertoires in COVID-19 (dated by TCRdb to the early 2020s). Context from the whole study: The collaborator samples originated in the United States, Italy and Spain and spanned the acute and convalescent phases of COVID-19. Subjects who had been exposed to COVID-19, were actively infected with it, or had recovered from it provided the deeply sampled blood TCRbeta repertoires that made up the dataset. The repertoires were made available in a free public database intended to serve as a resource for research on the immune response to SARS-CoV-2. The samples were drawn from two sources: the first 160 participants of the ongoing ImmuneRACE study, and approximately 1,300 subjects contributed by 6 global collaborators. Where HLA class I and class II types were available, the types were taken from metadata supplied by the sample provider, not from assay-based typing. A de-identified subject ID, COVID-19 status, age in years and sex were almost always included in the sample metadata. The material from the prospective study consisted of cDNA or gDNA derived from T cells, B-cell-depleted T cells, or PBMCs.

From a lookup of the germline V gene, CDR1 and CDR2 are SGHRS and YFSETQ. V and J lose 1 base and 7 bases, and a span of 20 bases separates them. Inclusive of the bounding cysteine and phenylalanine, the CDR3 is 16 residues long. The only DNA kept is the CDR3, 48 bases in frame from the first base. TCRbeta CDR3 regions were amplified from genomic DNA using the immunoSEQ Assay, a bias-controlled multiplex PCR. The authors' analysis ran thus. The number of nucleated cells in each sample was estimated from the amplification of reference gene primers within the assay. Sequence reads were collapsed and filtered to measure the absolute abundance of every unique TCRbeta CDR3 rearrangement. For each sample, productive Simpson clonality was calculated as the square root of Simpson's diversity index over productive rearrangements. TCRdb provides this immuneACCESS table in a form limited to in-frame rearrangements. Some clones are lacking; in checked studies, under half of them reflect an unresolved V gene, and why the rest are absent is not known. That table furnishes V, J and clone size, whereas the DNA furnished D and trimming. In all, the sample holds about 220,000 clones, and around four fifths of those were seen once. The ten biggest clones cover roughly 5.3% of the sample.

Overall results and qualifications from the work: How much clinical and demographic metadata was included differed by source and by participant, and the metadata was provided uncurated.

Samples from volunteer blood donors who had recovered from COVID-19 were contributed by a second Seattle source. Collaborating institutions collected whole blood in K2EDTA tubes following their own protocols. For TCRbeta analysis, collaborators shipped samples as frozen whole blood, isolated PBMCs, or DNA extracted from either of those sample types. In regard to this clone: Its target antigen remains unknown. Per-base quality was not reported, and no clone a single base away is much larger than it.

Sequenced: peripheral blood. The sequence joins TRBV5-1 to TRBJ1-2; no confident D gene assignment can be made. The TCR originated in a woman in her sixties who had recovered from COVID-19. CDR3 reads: CASSLLTNREVGGYTF. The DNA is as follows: TGCGCCAGCAGCTTGCTAACTAACCGGGAGGTCGGTGGCTACACCTTC.